What follows describes a single TCR beta chain. Its antigen remains unidentified. If patients had autoimmune disease history or systemic immunosuppression, they were excluded. Sampling times: baseline, cycle 4 day 1, cycle 7 day 1. The germline V gene has CDR1 SQVTM and CDR2 ANQGSEA. V gave up 7 bases and J gave up 12 bases; unmatched junction bases: 17. The CDR3 length is 13 residues. Sequencing used immunoSEQ multiplex PCR; TCRdb keeps in-frame clones, though not all of them. The data contain more than 65,000 clones, around four fifths of them singletons. The data are from a study of OX40 agonist ivuxolimab in advanced cancers. Background on the study: Head and neck, renal cell, melanoma or hepatocellular carcinoma were the cancers that dose-escalation patients had. The study, taken as a whole, reports: Expanded clones belonging to CD8+ T cells outnumbered, on average, those of CD4+.

The sequence derives from an adult with an advanced solid tumor such as melanoma, head and neck, liver or kidney cancer. Sequenced material: CD4+ or CD8+ T cells sorted from blood, taken in a trial of the OX40 agonist ivuxolimab. The chain carries TRBV29-1 and TRBJ1-2, with 7 positions matching TRBD1. The CDR3 DNA sequence: TGCAGCGCCCTTGGACAGGTGGACATTTCGCACACCTTC. Translating it yields CSALGQVDISHTF.